One and the same sample provided the 7 T cell receptor beta chains below, sequenced in a study of T cells in Graves' hyperthyroidism and ophthalmopathy. From RNA transcripts, TCR beta CDR3 regions were amplified. The HTBI set primed first-round TCR CDR3 RT-PCR. TCRdb passed the multiplex PCR reads through MiXCR, listing each CDR3 protein once. The profile covers roughly 170,000 distinct CDR3 sequences, with approximately 9% appearing a single time and around 21% taken by the ten largest. Sequencing was done on a sample of blood. These receptors all stem from a woman aged 18-29 years with Graves' hyperthyroidism that later progressed to Graves' ophthalmopathy.

The CDR3 spells CASSDPLAGGDKDTQYF. In DNA, the CDR3 is TGTGCCAGCAGCGACCCATTAGCGGGAGGAGATAAAGATACGCAGTATTTT. The chain links TRBV9 to TRBJ2-3, with 10 bases matching TRBD2. The CDR3 runs to 17 residues. Looked up from germline, CDR1 is SGDLS and CDR2 is YYNGEE. Trimming cost V 3 bases and J 5 bases; bases outside gene matches: 12.

This clonotype was seen many times. The rearrangement uses TRBV5-8 and TRBJ2-1; 8 bases map to TRBD2. Germline CDR1 SGHTS, CDR2 YDEGEE. This CDR3 is 15 amino acids long. The V gene end was trimmed by 4 bases and the J gene end by 0 bases; junction bases not matched to a gene: 3. The chain's CDR3 is CASSGGTSSYNEQFF. CDR3 in DNA: TGTGCCAGCAGCGGCGGGACTAGCTCCTACAATGAGCAGTTCTTC.

Many counts were recorded for this clonotype. The chain recombines TRBV7-9 with TRBJ1-1, with D perhaps matching TRBD1 (5 bases). Germline CDR1 SEHNR, CDR2 FQNEAQ (reference sequence). This CDR3 contains 15 residues. V lost 5 bases, J lost 2 bases, and 15 bases lay in between. The CDR3 DNA follows: TGTGCCAGCAGCGACTACGACAGACAAAACACTGAAGCTTTCTTT. This encodes CASSDYDRQNTEAFF.

This clonotype has a count of ten or more. The chain has TRBV9 and TRBJ2-7, with TRBD1 as a possible D gene (6 bases). Trimming took off 1 base at V and 4 bases at J, with 15 bases between the two ends. Looked up from germline, CDR1 is SGDLS and CDR2 is YYNGEE. CDR3 length equals 15 residues. The CDR3 sequence: CASSVSAGVEYEQYF. DNA of the CDR3: TGTGCCAGCAGCGTATCGGCAGGGGTAGAGTACGAGCAGTACTTC.

Points on this clonotype: This may be a read error, as it is one base from a much larger clone. Because the CDR3 is missing its conserved closing phenylalanine or tryptophan, this is likely a read error. The chain is built from TRBV5-1 and TRBJ2-3, with 13 bases identical to TRBD2. The CDR3 totals 16 residues. Unmatched junction bases numbered 4, after V lost 4 bases and J lost 2 bases. Germline values: CDR1 SGHRS, CDR2 YFSETQ. CDR3 loop: CASSRTSGRDTDTQYL. The CDR3 DNA sequence: TGCGCCAGCAGCAGAACTAGCGGGAGGGACACAGATACGCAGTATCTT.

This clonotype came up many times. The CDR3 coding sequence is TGTGCCAGCAGCGTGGGAAGCACTGAAGCTTTCTTT. This sequence encodes CASSVGSTEAFF. The chain recombines TRBV7-9 with TRBJ1-1, with unresolved D. The germline V gene encodes CDR1 SEHNR and CDR2 FQNEAQ (reference sequence). The ends were cut back, 5 bases at V and 4 bases at J, with 8 bases in the middle. The CDR3 has 12 amino acids.

This clonotype has ten or more counts. The rearrangement uses TRBV19 and TRBJ2-1, with D possibly TRBD1 on 5 matching bases. CDR1 is LNHDA, CDR2 SQIVND, per germline (reference sequence). The CDR3 runs to 16 residues. The V gene lost 1 base and the J gene lost 2 bases, with 12 bases spanning the gap. The CDR3 DNA is TGTGCCAGTAGTATAGGTCAGGGTGGCCCCTACAATGAGCAGTTCTTC. This translates into CASSIGQGGPYNEQFF.